A single sample is the source of the 3 T cell receptor beta chains below, sequenced in a study of Ad26.COV2.S vaccination and SARS-CoV-2 variants. Using immunoSEQ multiplex PCR, the repertoire was profiled, and TCRdb retains in-frame clones only, with some absent. This table holds fewer than 400,000 clones, around 84% found once. As to treatment: approximately 18 received Ad26.COV2.S at low or high dose, single or two shots; 5 received placebo; per-sample allocation not given. The samples were gathered on day 63 after the first injection of vaccine or placebo. The starting material was peripheral blood, obtained in a trial of Ad26.COV2.S vaccine versus placebo. Source of these receptors: a person aged 18-60 years who received the Ad26.COV2.S COVID-19 vaccine or a placebo.

This clone has more than one count but fewer than ten. The rearrangement links TRBV7-2 to TRBJ1-6; D ambiguous. The V and J ends lost 2 bases and 10 bases respectively, with 6 bases between them. Germline assignment: CDR1 SGHTA and CDR2 FQGNSA. The CDR3 sequence is 12 residues long. The CDR3 sequence is CASSLLWSPLHF. The DNA for the CDR3 is TGTGCCAGCAGCTTATTATGGTCACCCCTCCACTTT.

The J gene is TRBJ1-2, the V gene TRBV19; perhaps TRBD1 as D (6 bases). CDR3 length: 12 residues. Trimming removed 5 bases from V and 8 bases from J, with 12 bases in between. Germline CDR1 LNHDA, CDR2 SQIVND (reference sequence). CDR3 sequence (DNA): TGTGCCAGTAGTGTCAGGGGCGAAGGCTACACCTTC. Its translation: CASSVRGEGYTF.

The rearrangement joins TRBV7-3 to TRBJ1-6; D gene uncertain. The CDR3 is 18 amino acids. Trimming shortened V by 1 base and J by 0 bases, and 13 bases separated the two germline ends. Germline values: CDR1 SGHTA, CDR2 FQGTGA. This chain's CDR3 is CASSLKSGKSSYNSPLHF. The DNA for the CDR3 is TGTGCCAGCAGCTTAAAATCGGGGAAGAGCTCCTATAATTCACCCCTCCACTTT.